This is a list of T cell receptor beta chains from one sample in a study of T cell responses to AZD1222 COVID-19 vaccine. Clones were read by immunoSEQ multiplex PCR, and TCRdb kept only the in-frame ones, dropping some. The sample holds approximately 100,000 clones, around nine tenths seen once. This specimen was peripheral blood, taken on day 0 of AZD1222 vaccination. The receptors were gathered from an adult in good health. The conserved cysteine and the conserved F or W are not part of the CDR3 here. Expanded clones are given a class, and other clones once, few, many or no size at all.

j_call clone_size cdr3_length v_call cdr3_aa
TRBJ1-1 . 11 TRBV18 ASSPGTNTEAF
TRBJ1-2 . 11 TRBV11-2 ASSFYRRDGYT
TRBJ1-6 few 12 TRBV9 ASSPRGGNSPLH
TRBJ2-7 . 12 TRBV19 ASSIDRSRYEQY
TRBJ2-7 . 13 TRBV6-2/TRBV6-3 ASSSSSPRRPEQY
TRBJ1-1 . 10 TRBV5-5 ASSKDNTEAF
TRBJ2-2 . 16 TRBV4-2 ASSQEGRGAGGTGELF
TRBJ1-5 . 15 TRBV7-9 ASSHPPGTSGNQPQH
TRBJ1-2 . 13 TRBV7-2 ASSLVPGHSSGYT
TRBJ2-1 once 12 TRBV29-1 SVIAGGIYNEQF
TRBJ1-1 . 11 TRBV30 AWSFQANTEAF
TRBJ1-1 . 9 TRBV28 ASMVAYEAF
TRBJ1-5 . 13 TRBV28 ASTPTGGVDQPQH
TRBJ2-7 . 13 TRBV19 ASSTPRGSGYEQY
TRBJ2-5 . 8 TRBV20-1 SASGQAQY
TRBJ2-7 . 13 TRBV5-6 ASSLSWAGTYEQY
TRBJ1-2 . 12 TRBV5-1 ASGRGETQSGYT
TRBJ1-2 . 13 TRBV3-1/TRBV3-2 ASSLRHSDGGGYT
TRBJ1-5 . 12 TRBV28 ASSSAGVIQPQH
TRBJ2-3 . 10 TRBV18 ASSPPRDTQY
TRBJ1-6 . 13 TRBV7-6 ASSLLGQGNSPLH
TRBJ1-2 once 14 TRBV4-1 ASSQEGQGGTYGYT
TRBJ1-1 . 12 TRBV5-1 ASSLGPANTEAF
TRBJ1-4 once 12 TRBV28 ASSLGVRREKLF
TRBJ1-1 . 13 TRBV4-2 ASSQQTAMNTEAF
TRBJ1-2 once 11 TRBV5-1 ASSLVASYGYT
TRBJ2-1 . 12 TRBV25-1 ASSRGGGYNEQF
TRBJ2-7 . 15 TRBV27 ASSFSPGAGSSYEQY
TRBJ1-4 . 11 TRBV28 ASDSSNNEKLF
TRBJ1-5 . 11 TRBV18 ASSRGQNQPQH
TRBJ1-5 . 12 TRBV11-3 ASSTEAVCQPQH
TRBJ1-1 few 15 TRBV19 ASSLGRPRIMNTEAF
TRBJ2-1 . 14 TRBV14 ASSQLSGSSYNEQF
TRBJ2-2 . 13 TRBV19 ASSIGYRGPGELF
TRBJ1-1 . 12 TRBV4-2 ASSVLAGGTEAF
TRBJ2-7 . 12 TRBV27 ASRRDRGAYEQY
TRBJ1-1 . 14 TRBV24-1 ATRPPPETGNTEAF
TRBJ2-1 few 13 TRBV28 ASSPDPSGFNEQF
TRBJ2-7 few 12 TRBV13 ASSPPEFRYEQY
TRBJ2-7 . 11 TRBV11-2 ASSSLSSYEQY